This record covers a single TCR beta chain. Germline loops: CDR1 SGHNT, CDR2 YYREEE (reference sequence). Losses at the gene ends were 4 bases for V and 4 bases for J; bases not matched to a gene: 5. The CDR3 length is 15 residues. This specimen comes from a study of blood T cell repertoires in COVID-19. Sequenced by immunoSEQ multiplex PCR; TCRdb stores in-frame clones only, minus some. This table holds 98,000 or so clones, 85% to 90% found once. The specimen was peripheral blood. The rearrangement uses TRBV5-4 and TRBJ2-3; TRBD2 aligns across 11 bases. The receptor comes from a human donor in a cohort sampled during active COVID-19. DNA for the CDR3: TGTGCCAGCAGCCTAGCGGGAGGTGGATCAGATACGCAGTATTTT. This encodes CASSLAGGGSDTQYF.